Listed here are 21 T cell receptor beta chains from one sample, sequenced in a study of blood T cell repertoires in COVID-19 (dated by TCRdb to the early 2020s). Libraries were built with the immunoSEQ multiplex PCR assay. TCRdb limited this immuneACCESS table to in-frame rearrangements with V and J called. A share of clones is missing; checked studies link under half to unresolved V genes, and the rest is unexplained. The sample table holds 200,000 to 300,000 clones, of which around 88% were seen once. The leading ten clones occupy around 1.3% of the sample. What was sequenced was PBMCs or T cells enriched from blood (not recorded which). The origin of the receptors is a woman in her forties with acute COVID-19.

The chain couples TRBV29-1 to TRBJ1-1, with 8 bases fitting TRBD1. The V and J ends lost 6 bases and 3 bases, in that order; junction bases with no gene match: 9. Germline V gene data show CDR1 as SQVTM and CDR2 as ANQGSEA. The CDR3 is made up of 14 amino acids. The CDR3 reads CSVRNSDRDTEAFF. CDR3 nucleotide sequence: TGCAGCGTGCGTAATTCGGACAGGGACACTGAAGCTTTCTTT.

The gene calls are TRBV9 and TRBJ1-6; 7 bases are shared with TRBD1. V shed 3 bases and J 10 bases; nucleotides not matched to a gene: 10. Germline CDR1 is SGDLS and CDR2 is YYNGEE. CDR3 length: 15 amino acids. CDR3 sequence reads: CASSGVTGERSPLHF. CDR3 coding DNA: TGTGCCAGCAGCGGGGTAACAGGGGAACGGTCACCCCTCCACTTT.

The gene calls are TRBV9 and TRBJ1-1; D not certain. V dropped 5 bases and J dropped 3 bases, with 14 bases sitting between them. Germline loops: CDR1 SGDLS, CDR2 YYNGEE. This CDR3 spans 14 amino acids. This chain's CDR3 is CASSPIAGYTEAFF. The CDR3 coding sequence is TGTGCCAGCAGTCCAATTGCAGGTTACACTGAAGCTTTCTTT.

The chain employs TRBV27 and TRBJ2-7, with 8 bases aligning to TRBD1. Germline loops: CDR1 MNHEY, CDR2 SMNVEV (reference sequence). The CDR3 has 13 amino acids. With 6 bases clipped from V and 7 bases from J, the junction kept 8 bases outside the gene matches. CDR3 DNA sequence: TGTGCCAGCAGCCCAGACAGGGGAAGGGAGCAGTACTTC. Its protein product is CASSPDRGREQYF.

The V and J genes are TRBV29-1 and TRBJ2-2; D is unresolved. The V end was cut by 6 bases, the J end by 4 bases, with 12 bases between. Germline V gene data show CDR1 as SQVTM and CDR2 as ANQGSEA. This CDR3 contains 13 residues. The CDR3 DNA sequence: TGCAGCGTGCTATCGGGTCTCACCGGGGAGCTGTTTTTT. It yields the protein CSVLSGLTGELFF.

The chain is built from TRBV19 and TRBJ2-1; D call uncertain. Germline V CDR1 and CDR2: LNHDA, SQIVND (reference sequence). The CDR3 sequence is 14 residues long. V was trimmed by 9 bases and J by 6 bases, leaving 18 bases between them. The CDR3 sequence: CASNPTLSSNEQFF. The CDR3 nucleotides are TGTGCCAGCAACCCGACATTAAGCTCCAATGAGCAGTTCTTC.

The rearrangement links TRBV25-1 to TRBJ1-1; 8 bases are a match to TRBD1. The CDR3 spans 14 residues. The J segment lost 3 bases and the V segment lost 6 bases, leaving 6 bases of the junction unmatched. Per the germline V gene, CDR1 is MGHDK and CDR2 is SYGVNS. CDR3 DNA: TGTGCCAGCAGAAGACAGGGGTTTCACACTGAAGCTTTCTTT. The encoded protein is CASRRQGFHTEAFF.

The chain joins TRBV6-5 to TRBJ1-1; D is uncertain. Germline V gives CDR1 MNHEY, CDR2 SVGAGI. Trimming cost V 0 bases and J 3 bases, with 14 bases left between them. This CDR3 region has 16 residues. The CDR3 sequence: CASSYSHGNRDTEAFF. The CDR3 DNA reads TGTGCCAGCAGTTACTCGCATGGTAACCGAGACACTGAAGCTTTCTTT.

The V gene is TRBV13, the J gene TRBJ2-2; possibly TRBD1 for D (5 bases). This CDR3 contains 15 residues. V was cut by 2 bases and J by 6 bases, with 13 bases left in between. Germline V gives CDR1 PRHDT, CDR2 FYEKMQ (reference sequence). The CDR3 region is CASSLQGANPGELFF. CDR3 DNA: TGTGCCAGCAGCTTACAGGGTGCCAACCCCGGGGAGCTGTTTTTT.

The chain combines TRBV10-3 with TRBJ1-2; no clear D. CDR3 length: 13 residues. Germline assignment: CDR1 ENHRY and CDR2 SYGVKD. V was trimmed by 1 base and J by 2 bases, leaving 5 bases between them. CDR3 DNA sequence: TGTGCCATCAGTGAGTACGGGAACTATGGCTACACCTTC. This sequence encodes CAISEYGNYGYTF.

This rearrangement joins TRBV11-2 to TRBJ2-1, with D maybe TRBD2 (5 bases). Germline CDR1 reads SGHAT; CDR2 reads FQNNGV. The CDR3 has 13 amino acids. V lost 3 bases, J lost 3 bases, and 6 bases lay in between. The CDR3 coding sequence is TGTGCCAGCAGCTTTACTAGCTACAATGAGCAGTTCTTC. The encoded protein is CASSFTSYNEQFF.

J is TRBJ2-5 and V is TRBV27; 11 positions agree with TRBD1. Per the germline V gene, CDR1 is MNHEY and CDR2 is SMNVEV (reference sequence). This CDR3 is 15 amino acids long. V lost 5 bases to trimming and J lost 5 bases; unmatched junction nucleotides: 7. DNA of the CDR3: TGTGCCAGCAGTCTCGGACAGGGGGCTAAGGAGACCCAGTACTTC. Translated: CASSLGQGAKETQYF.

DNA of the CDR3: TGCGCCAGCAGCCAAGCATCCGGGACAGGGGTCGAGACCCAGTACTTC. This encodes CASSQASGTGVETQYF. V gene TRBV4-1 combines with J gene TRBJ2-5, with 10 bases that match TRBD1. Losses at the gene ends were 1 base for V and 5 bases for J; bases not matched to a gene: 7. CDR3 length equals 16 residues. Germline lookup yields CDR1 MGHRA and CDR2 YSYEKL.

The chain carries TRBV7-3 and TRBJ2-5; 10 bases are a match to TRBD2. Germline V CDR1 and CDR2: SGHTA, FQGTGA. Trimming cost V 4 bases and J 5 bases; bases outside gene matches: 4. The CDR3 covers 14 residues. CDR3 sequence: CASSSLAGVETQYF. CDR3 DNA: TGTGCCAGCAGCTCCCTAGCGGGAGTGGAGACCCAGTACTTC.

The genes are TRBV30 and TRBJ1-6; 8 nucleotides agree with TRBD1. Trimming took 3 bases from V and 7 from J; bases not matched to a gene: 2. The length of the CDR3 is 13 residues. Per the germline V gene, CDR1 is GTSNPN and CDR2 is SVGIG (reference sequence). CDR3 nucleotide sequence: TGTGCCTGGAGGAGACAGGGGAATTCACCCCTCCACTTT. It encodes CAWRRQGNSPLHF.

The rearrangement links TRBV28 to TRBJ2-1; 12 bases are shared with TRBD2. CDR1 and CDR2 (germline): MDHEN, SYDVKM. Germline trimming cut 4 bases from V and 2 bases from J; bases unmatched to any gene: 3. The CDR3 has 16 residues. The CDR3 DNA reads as TGTGCCAGCAGTTCTTGGACTAGCGGGGCCTACAATGAGCAGTTCTTC. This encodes CASSSWTSGAYNEQFF.

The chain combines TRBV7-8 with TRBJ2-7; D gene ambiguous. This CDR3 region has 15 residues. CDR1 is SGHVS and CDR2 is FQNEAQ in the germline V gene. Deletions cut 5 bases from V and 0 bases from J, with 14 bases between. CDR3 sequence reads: CASSRAFDSSYEQYF. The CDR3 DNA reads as TGTGCCAGCAGCCGAGCGTTTGATAGCTCCTACGAGCAGTACTTC.

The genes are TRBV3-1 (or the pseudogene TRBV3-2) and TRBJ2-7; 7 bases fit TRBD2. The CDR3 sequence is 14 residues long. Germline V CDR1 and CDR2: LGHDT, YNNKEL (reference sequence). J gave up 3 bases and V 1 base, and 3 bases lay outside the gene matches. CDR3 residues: CASSQGLAGYEQYF. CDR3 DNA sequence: TGTGCCAGCAGCCAAGGACTAGCTGGCTACGAGCAGTACTTC.

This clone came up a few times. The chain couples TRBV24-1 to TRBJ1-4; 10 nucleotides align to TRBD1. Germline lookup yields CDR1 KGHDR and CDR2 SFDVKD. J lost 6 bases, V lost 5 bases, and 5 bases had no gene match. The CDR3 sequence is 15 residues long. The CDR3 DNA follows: TGTGCCACCAGTGCGGGACAGGGGTGGGATGAAAAACTGTTTTTT. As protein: CATSAGQGWDEKLFF.

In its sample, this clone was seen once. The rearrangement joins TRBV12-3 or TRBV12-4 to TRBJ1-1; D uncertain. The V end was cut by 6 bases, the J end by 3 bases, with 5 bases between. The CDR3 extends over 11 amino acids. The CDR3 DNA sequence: TGTGCCAGCAGCTTCCACACTGAAGCTTTCTTT. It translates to CASSFHTEAFF.

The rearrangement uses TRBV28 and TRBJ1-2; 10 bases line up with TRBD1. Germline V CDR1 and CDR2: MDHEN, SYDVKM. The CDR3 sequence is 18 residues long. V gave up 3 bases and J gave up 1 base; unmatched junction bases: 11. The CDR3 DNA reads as TGTGCCAGCAGTTTTGGGCCCGACAGGGGGCGGTATAACTATGGCTACACCTTC. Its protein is CASSFGPDRGRYNYGYTF.